These T cell receptor beta chains were read from a single sample in a study of blood T cell repertoires in COVID-19. TCRdb's table, derived via immunoSEQ multiplex PCR, lists solely in-frame clones and lacks some. The sample comprises 150,000 to 190,000 clones, approximately 85% of which are singletons, and 7% to 10% rests with the top ten. The sequenced sample consisted of peripheral blood. The receptors were sampled from an older woman with COVID-19, enrolled during active disease. Each CDR3 is given without its conserved first and last residue.

v_gene,j_gene,CDR3aa
TRBV5-1,TRBJ2-2,ASSLDGSRTGELF
TRBV9,TRBJ1-1,ASSVVGGGNTEAF
TRBV25-1,TRBJ1-4,ASSASGPINEKLF
TRBV19,TRBJ1-3,ASSGRTASGNTIY
TRBV19,TRBJ1-4,ASSSLLEGRTNEKLF
TRBV18,TRBJ2-2,ASSPPGGSAGELF
TRBV29-1,TRBJ1-2,SVAGRKGDGYT
TRBV5-1,TRBJ1-1,ASSAPGALAEAF
TRBV9,TRBJ2-6,ASSAIPRGSGANVLT
TRBV10-1,TRBJ2-2,ASSSQVGELF
TRBV6-5,TRBJ1-5,ASRLDSSPGQPQH
TRBV3-1/TRBV3-2,TRBJ2-3,ASSQDWRTSGGTARTDTQY
TRBV5-4,TRBJ2-7,ASSGKDRGYEQY
TRBV27,TRBJ2-5,ASRSQGWRGETQY
TRBV10-2,TRBJ2-7,ASSGQGVGGEQY
TRBV9,TRBJ2-3,ASSVAQAGVDTQY
TRBV3-1/TRBV3-2,TRBJ1-2,ASSNTGRPNYGYT
TRBV11-1,TRBJ2-7,ASSPKDRGHSYEQY
TRBV12-3/TRBV12-4,TRBJ2-7,ASSFANSEQY
TRBV27,TRBJ1-1,ASSFWEDTEAF
TRBV5-1,TRBJ1-4,ASSFQGRKEKLF
TRBV29-1,-,SVSPGSGELF
TRBV12-3/TRBV12-4,TRBJ1-5,ASREGSNQPQH
TRBV7-2,TRBJ1-5,ASSLGRYSNQPQH
TRBV18,TRBJ1-5,ASSPDRAANQPQH
TRBV10-2,TRBJ2-1,ASRETSGHEQF
TRBV2,TRBJ1-6,AGQGQQNSPLH